Presented here are 29 T cell receptor beta chains from one specimen sequenced in a study of cytomegalovirus exposure and HLA in healthy donors. Vbeta (60) and Jbeta (13) primers were used in the PCR. Measured with immunoSEQ multiplex PCR; TCRdb has only the in-frame clones, and not every one. Counted here are 130,000 to 150,000 clones, over 65% occurring once; the ten biggest clones make up around 2.9%. The sequencing input was PBMCs. The receptors here all came from a man in his forties in good health and CMV-seropositive.

This clone came up a few times. The V call is TRBV5-1, the J call TRBJ2-7; TRBD1 agrees at 7 bases. The CDR3 length is 15 residues. Germline CDR1 is SGHRS and CDR2 is YFSETQ. V gave up 0 bases and J gave up 4 bases; unmatched junction bases: 7. The CDR3: CASSLASGGLYEQYF. The CDR3 DNA is TGCGCCAGCAGCTTGGCGTCAGGGGGATTATACGAGCAGTACTTC.

The chain joins TRBV4-3 to TRBJ2-2, with 7 bases identical to TRBD2. Per the germline V gene, CDR1 is LGHNA and CDR2 is YSLEER. The junction had 4 bases not matched to a gene; V was cut back by 3 bases and J by 3 bases. This CDR3 has 15 residues. CDR3 sequence reads: CASSQTAGYTGELFF. The CDR3 DNA reads TGCGCCAGCAGCCAGACAGCGGGGTACACCGGGGAGCTGTTTTTT.

The rearrangement joins TRBV30 to TRBJ1-2, with D perhaps matching TRBD1 (5 bases). Germline CDR1 is GTSNPN and CDR2 is SVGIG (reference sequence). This CDR3 has 11 residues. The V gene lost 4 bases and the J gene lost 7 bases, with 10 bases spanning the gap. The CDR3 DNA is TGTGCCTGGACAGGGTCTTTTGGCTACACCTTC. It specifies CAWTGSFGYTF.

This clone was picked up many times. V and J are TRBV7-8 and TRBJ1-5; D not certain. The V and J ends lost 0 bases and 7 bases respectively, with 4 bases between them. Germline lookup yields CDR1 SGHVS and CDR2 FQNEAQ. CDR3 size: 12 residues. The CDR3 here is CASSLAGQPQHF. DNA of the CDR3: TGTGCCAGCAGCTTAGCCGGGCAGCCCCAGCATTTT.

The J gene is TRBJ2-7, the V gene TRBV14; TRBD2 might be the D (5 bases). V was cut by 4 bases and J by 2 bases, with 12 bases left in between. Germline V CDR1 and CDR2: SGHDN, FVKESK. The CDR3 loop spans 14 amino acids. The CDR3 DNA follows: TGTGCCAGCAGCCTTCGGGGTACAACCTACGAGCAGTACTTC. This encodes CASSLRGTTYEQYF.

J is TRBJ1-2 and V is TRBV27; perhaps TRBD1 as D (6 bases). Germline V gives CDR1 MNHEY, CDR2 SMNVEV (reference sequence). Deletions cut 3 bases from V and 8 bases from J, with 19 bases between. This CDR3 spans 15 amino acids. This CDR3 reads CASSFSNTGGSGYTF. CDR3 DNA sequence: TGTGCCAGCAGTTTTTCGAACACGGGGGGCTCAGGCTACACCTTC.

This chain links TRBV29-1 with TRBJ1-5; 8 nucleotides agree with TRBD1. CDR3 length: 13 amino acids. Trimming cost V 6 bases and J 1 base; bases outside gene matches: 2. Germline V lookup: CDR1 SQVTM, CDR2 ANQGSEA. CDR3: CSVRTGSNQPQHF. The CDR3 nucleotides are TGCAGCGTAAGGACAGGGAGCAATCAGCCCCAGCATTTT.

The CDR3 sequence: CASSEGPAGVEQYF. As DNA, the CDR3 is TGTGCCAGCAGTGAAGGGCCCGCAGGGGTCGAGCAGTACTTC. The genes are TRBV6-1 and TRBJ2-7; D may be TRBD1 (6 bases). The germline CDR1 and CDR2 sequences are MNHNS and SASEGT. Trimming pared 1 base from V and 6 bases from J, leaving 13 bases between. The CDR3 runs to 14 residues.

The chain combines TRBV9 with TRBJ1-2; 8 bases align to TRBD1. This CDR3 is 14 amino acids long. The germline V gene encodes CDR1 SGDLS and CDR2 YYNGEE. The V gene end was trimmed by 3 bases and the J gene end by 3 bases; junction bases not matched to a gene: 4. CDR3 region: CASSGRQGYYGYTF. The DNA of the CDR3 is TGTGCCAGCAGCGGCCGACAGGGGTACTATGGCTACACCTTC. Combining the CDR3 with reference TRBV9 and TRBJ1-2 gives the whole variable domain DSGVTQTPKHLITATGQRVTLRCSPRSGDLSVYWYQQSLDQGLQFLIQYYNGEERAKGNILERFSAQQFPDLHSELNLSSLELGDSALYFCASSGRQGYYGYTFGSGTRLTVV.

The chain links TRBV30 to TRBJ2-5, with 7 bases lining up with TRBD1. The ends lost 2 bases at V and 5 bases at J; junction bases unmatched: 5. This CDR3 spans 13 amino acids. In germline, CDR1 is GTSNPN, CDR2 SVGIG (reference sequence). The CDR3, as DNA: TGTGCCTGGAGTCTACAGGGGAGTGAGACCCAGTACTTC. Protein: CAWSLQGSETQYF.

The sample holds a few counts of this clone. V and J are TRBV5-1 and TRBJ1-2, with 8 bases lining up with TRBD1. Germline V gives CDR1 SGHRS, CDR2 YFSETQ. Trimming cost V 1 base and J 2 bases; bases outside gene matches: 7. The CDR3 covers 16 residues. CDR3: CASSLNTGGANYGYTF. CDR3 in DNA: TGCGCCAGCAGCTTGAACACAGGGGGTGCGAACTATGGCTACACCTTC. Full variable domain (outside the CDR3, taken from reference TRBV5-1 and TRBJ1-2): KAGVTQTPRYLIKTRGQQVTLSCSPISGHRSVSWYQQTPGQGLQFLFEYFSETQRNKGNFPGRFSGRQFSNSRSEMNVSTLELGDSALYLCASSLNTGGANYGYTFGSGTRLTVV.

The gene calls are TRBV4-1 and TRBJ2-7; 11 bases fit TRBD2. The CDR3 contains 16 residues. Germline lookup yields CDR1 MGHRA and CDR2 YSYEKL. With V trimmed by 3 bases and J by 3 bases, 7 bases remained unmatched. Written as DNA, the CDR3 is TGCGCCAGCAGCCAGGGAACTAGCGGGAGTTACTACGAGCAGTACTTC. Its translation is CASSQGTSGSYYEQYF.

The V call is TRBV2, the J call TRBJ2-1; 7 bases agree with TRBD1. The CDR3 length is 15 residues. V gave up 7 bases and J gave up 4 bases; unmatched junction bases: 10. The V gene's germline CDR1 is SNHLY and CDR2 FYNNEI. The CDR3 DNA follows: TGTGCCAGCAAGTTTGGGACAGTCACATACAATGAGCAGTTCTTC. It encodes CASKFGTVTYNEQFF.

The V call is TRBV15, the J call TRBJ1-1; no definite D call. There are 14 residues in the CDR3. V was shortened by 1 base and J by 1 base, with 7 bases between the two germline ends. Germline CDR1 reads LNHNV; CDR2 reads YYDKDF (reference sequence). CDR3 protein: CATSRVSENTEAFF. The CDR3 DNA sequence: TGTGCCACCAGCAGAGTCTCAGAGAACACTGAAGCTTTCTTT.

This clone was seen just once. The V and J genes are TRBV7-8 and TRBJ2-5; 9 bases line up with TRBD2. Germline V CDR1 and CDR2: SGHVS, FQNEAQ. CDR3 length: 17 residues. V shed 5 bases, J shed 4 bases, and the junction held 14 bases outside the gene matches. In DNA form, the CDR3 reads TGTGCCAGCAGCCTTGCTCTAGCGGGGTTGGGTGGAGAGACCCAGTACTTC. This codes for CASSLALAGLGGETQYF.

This rearrangement joins TRBV18 to TRBJ2-3; possible D gene TRBD1, 5 bases. This CDR3 region has 15 residues. Between the trimmed V and J ends, which lost 0 bases and 1 base, there was a span of 8 bases. Germline CDR1 is KGHSH and CDR2 is LQKENI. The CDR3 loop is CASSPPGVGTDTQYF. The CDR3 DNA follows: TGTGCCAGCTCACCACCAGGGGTCGGCACAGATACGCAGTATTTT.

V is TRBV27 and J is TRBJ2-3; D is undetermined. The length of the CDR3 is 14 residues. CDR1 and CDR2 from the germline V gene are MNHEY and SMNVEV (reference sequence). Trimming took off 0 bases at V and 4 bases at J, with 8 bases between the two ends. The CDR3 protein is CASSLSHRADTQYF. The CDR3 DNA sequence: TGTGCCAGCAGTTTATCTCATCGGGCAGATACGCAGTATTTT.

There are a few counts of this clone. V gene TRBV4-2 combines with J gene TRBJ1-5; D perhaps matches TRBD1 (6 bases). The V gene lost 4 bases and the J gene lost 7 bases, with 26 bases spanning the gap. The CDR3 extends over 18 amino acids. Germline V lookup: CDR1 LGHNA, CDR2 YNFKEQ. The CDR3, as DNA: TGTGCCAGCAGCCGTGACAGGCCTTATGGAAAGGGCGGGCAGCCCCAGCATTTT. This translates into CASSRDRPYGKGGQPQHF.

The chain uses TRBV7-8 and TRBJ2-6; 10 positions match TRBD1. This CDR3 has 16 residues. Per the germline V gene, CDR1 is SGHVS and CDR2 is FQNEAQ. Trimming took 6 bases from V and 1 from J; bases not matched to a gene: 3. In DNA, the CDR3 is TGTGCCAGCAGAGGGACAGGGGCGTCTGGGGCCAACGTCCTGACTTTC. Its protein product is CASRGTGASGANVLTF.

This clone was recorded only once. Germline is not matched at one junction end, which may reflect a read error. The CDR3 DNA reads as TGCAGCGTTGAATTGTTAACGGAGGGATCCGTTCGATTT. Its translation: CSVELLTEGSVRF. This sequence joins TRBV29-1 and TRBJ2-3, with D possibly TRBD2 on 6 matching bases. Germline V CDR1 and CDR2: SQVTM, ANQGSEA. This CDR3 is 13 amino acids long.

This clone was counted between two and nine times. The rearrangement joins TRBV7-6 to TRBJ2-1; 13 nucleotides agree with TRBD2. CDR1 SGHVS and CDR2 FNYEAQ come from the germline V gene. There are 14 residues in the CDR3. J was trimmed by 8 bases and V by 6 bases; bases with no gene match: 4. This CDR3 reads CASRRGLAGDEQFF. CDR3 coding DNA: TGTGCCAGCAGACGAGGACTAGCGGGAGATGAGCAGTTCTTC.

V and J are TRBV28 and TRBJ2-1, with 8 positions matching TRBD1. Germline CDR1 and CDR2: MDHEN and SYDVKM. There are 16 residues in the CDR3. V dropped 6 bases and J dropped 2; count of bases not matched to a gene: 9. Here the CDR3 DNA reads TGTGCCAGCAGCCTCGGACAGGGAAGGGCCTACAATGAGCAGTTCTTC. Amino acid sequence: CASSLGQGRAYNEQFF.

This sequence joins TRBV5-6 and TRBJ2-3, with 7 bases lining up with TRBD2. This CDR3 region has 15 residues. CDR1 is SGHDT and CDR2 is YYEEEE in the germline V gene. Trimming took 6 bases from V and 12 from J; bases not matched to a gene: 19. The CDR3 DNA reads as TGTGCCAGCAAGCCGCTTCCCGCCGGGGACTACCCACAGTATTTT. Translation gives CASKPLPAGDYPQYF.

The chain combines TRBV28 with TRBJ1-3, with a weak D call TRBD1 (5 bases). V lost 5 bases and J lost 2, with 16 bases in between. The CDR3 loop spans 16 amino acids. In germline, CDR1 is MDHEN, CDR2 SYDVKM. The CDR3 coding sequence is TGTGCCAGCAGTCCCCCCGACAGAATAGCTGGAAACACCATATATTTT. Protein product: CASSPPDRIAGNTIYF.

This clone was detected only a few times. The chain uses TRBV5-4 and TRBJ2-3, with TRBD1 matching over 11 bases. After removal of 2 bases from V and 7 bases from J, the junction contained 9 bases not matched to a gene. There are 16 residues in the CDR3. CDR1 and CDR2 (germline): SGHNT, YYREEE (reference sequence). CDR3 in DNA: TGTGCCAGCAGCTTCGGACAGGGGGCAAGATCAAATACGCAGTATTTT. This codes for CASSFGQGARSNTQYF.

This clone was observed a few times. This chain connects TRBV6-5 to TRBJ2-2, with unresolved D. Germline V gene data show CDR1 as MNHEY and CDR2 as SVGAGI. V was clipped by 6 bases and J by 2 bases, with 13 bases between them. The CDR3 contains 15 residues. In DNA, the CDR3 is TGTGCCAGCAGAAGGAGCACATTCAACACCGGGGAGCTGTTTTTT. This sequence encodes CASRRSTFNTGELFF.

The chain combines TRBV10-3 with TRBJ1-6; possible D gene TRBD1, 6 bases. The germline V gene encodes CDR1 ENHRY and CDR2 SYGVKD. CDR3 length: 14 amino acids. V was shortened by 6 bases and J by 7 bases, with 13 bases between the two germline ends. The CDR3 DNA sequence: TGTGCCATCAGAGAACAGGGACCGAATTCACCCCTCCACTTT. Its protein is CAIREQGPNSPLHF.

This chain links TRBV10-3 with TRBJ1-4; 8 bases are a match to TRBD1. The J segment lost 8 bases and the V segment lost 4 bases, leaving 3 bases of the junction unmatched. Germline CDR1 is ENHRY and CDR2 is SYGVKD. This CDR3 has 13 residues. In DNA form, the CDR3 reads TGTGCCATCAGTGGGACAGGGAGCGAAAAACTGTTTTTT. This encodes CAISGTGSEKLFF.

V and J are TRBV11-1 and TRBJ2-5, with 13 bases identical to TRBD2. With V trimmed by 4 bases and J by 5 bases, 7 bases remained unmatched. This CDR3 is built from 16 residues. Germline-derived CDR1 and CDR2 are SGHAT and FQDESV (reference sequence). CDR3 residues: CASSSRTSGSTETQYF. The CDR3 DNA reads TGTGCCAGCAGCTCTCGGACTAGCGGGAGTACTGAGACCCAGTACTTC.